Following are 27 T cell receptor beta chains from one sample sequenced in a study of T cell responses to AZD1222 COVID-19 vaccine. Profiling relied on immunoSEQ multiplex PCR, and the TCRdb table lists in-frame clones only, not all of them. The sample records around 70,000 clones, about 88% being singletons. The sample was peripheral blood, taken on day 0 of AZD1222 vaccination. These receptors originate from an adult in good health.

The V gene is TRBV2, the J gene TRBJ2-1, with 16 bases lining up with TRBD2. Losses at the gene ends were 6 bases for V and 8 bases for J; bases not matched to a gene: 1. The CDR3 sequence is 14 residues long. CDR1 is SNHLY and CDR2 is FYNNEI in the germline V gene. The CDR3 sequence: CASRGTSGRDEQFF. As DNA, the CDR3 is TGTGCCAGCAGGGGGACTAGCGGGAGGGATGAGCAGTTCTTC.

This chain links TRBV6-5 with TRBJ2-3; the match to TRBD2 covers 8 bases. Trimming at V came to 4 bases and at J to 2 bases, leaving 2 bases not matched to a gene. The germline CDR1 and CDR2 sequences are MNHEY and SVGAGI. The CDR3 length is 14 residues. In nucleotides, the CDR3 is TGTGCCAGCAGTTTAGCGGGGTTCACAGATACGCAGTATTTT. This translates into CASSLAGFTDTQYF.

The J gene is TRBJ2-7, the V gene TRBV6-4, with 8 bases aligning to TRBD1. Trimming at V came to 5 bases and at J to 2 bases, leaving 14 bases not matched to a gene. The CDR3 sequence is 17 residues long. Germline loops: CDR1 MRHNA, CDR2 SNTAGT. The CDR3 nucleotides read TGTGCCAGCAGTCTCCATGGGGGGCAGGGGGCCACCTACGAGCAGTACTTC. As protein: CASSLHGGQGATYEQYF.

The V call is TRBV6-4, the J call TRBJ2-1; D is undetermined. V shed 2 bases and J shed 0 bases, with 8 bases lying between them. Per the germline V gene, CDR1 is MRHNA and CDR2 is SNTAGT. This CDR3 is 15 amino acids long. The CDR3 region is CASSDARSSYNEQFF. In nucleotides, the CDR3 is TGTGCCAGCAGTGACGCCCGGAGCTCCTACAATGAGCAGTTCTTC.

This clone was seen just once. This sequence joins TRBV5-1 and TRBJ2-2; 7 nucleotides match TRBD2. V shed 2 bases and J 3 bases; nucleotides not matched to a gene: 7. The CDR3 is 16 amino acids. The germline V gene has CDR1 SGHRS and CDR2 YFSETQ. CDR3 sequence (DNA): TGCGCCAGCAGCTTACTCGCGGGAGTTGACACCGGGGAGCTGTTTTTT. Translated, it gives CASSLLAGVDTGELFF.

The sample holds one count of this clone. The rearrangement joins TRBV29-1 to TRBJ1-2, with D possibly matching TRBD1 (5 bases). V was trimmed by 4 bases and J by 2 bases, leaving 17 bases between them. Per germline, CDR1 SQVTM and CDR2 ANQGSEA. The CDR3 is 15 amino acids. This chain's CDR3 is CSVGTAGTLNYGYTF. CDR3 sequence (DNA): TGCAGCGTTGGAACTGCAGGGACTCTCAACTATGGCTACACCTTC.

This clone appeared a few times. This chain connects TRBV5-1 to TRBJ2-1; TRBD1 aligns across 9 bases. Per the germline V gene, CDR1 is SGHRS and CDR2 is YFSETQ. There are 13 residues in the CDR3. V trimming: 2 bases; J trimming: 10 bases; junction bases outside the gene matches: 4. CDR3 coding DNA: TGCGCCAGCAGCTTCACCGACAGGGGGGAGCAGTTCTTC. Its translation is CASSFTDRGEQFF. The full variable domain, rest sourced from reference TRBV5-1 and TRBJ2-1, is KAGVTQTPRYLIKTRGQQVTLSCSPISGHRSVSWYQQTPGQGLQFLFEYFSETQRNKGNFPGRFSGRQFSNSRSEMNVSTLELGDSALYLCASSFTDRGEQFFGPGTRLTVL.

The chain carries TRBV12-1 and TRBJ2-5; TRBD2, the D gene given by the table, was not confirmed from the DNA. TRBV12-1 is listed as a pseudogene. The CDR3 loop spans 17 amino acids. The CDR3, as DNA: TGTGCCAGCAGCTTGGGTGCCCCCATATTAGCCCCCGAGACCCAGTACTTC. Protein sequence: CASSLGAPILAPETQYF.

This chain joins TRBV4-2 and TRBJ2-5; the D gene is possibly TRBD2 (6 bases). Germline CDR1 and CDR2: LGHNA and YNFKEQ. The CDR3 contains 16 residues. Trimming removed 3 bases from V and 0 bases from J, with 14 bases in between. This CDR3 is CASSQAWGLNQETQYF. The CDR3 nucleotides read TGTGCCAGCAGCCAGGCCTGGGGACTCAACCAAGAGACCCAGTACTTC.

The chain links TRBV13 to TRBJ2-1; TRBD2 matches 8 bases. This CDR3 region has 13 residues. J was trimmed by 15 bases and V by 6 bases; bases with no gene match: 13. Germline lookup yields CDR1 PRHDT and CDR2 FYEKMQ (reference sequence). The CDR3 loop reads CASSIARGRPAFF. In DNA, the CDR3 is TGTGCCAGCAGTATTGCCCGCGGGAGGCCGGCGTTCTTC.

This chain connects TRBV27 to TRBJ1-2; weak D call: TRBD1 (6 bases). Trimming cost V 8 bases and J 3 bases, with 13 bases left between them. Germline CDR1 is MNHEY and CDR2 is SMNVEV (reference sequence). This CDR3 has 13 amino acids. CDR3 sequence (DNA): TGTGCCAGCTCTTCCCAGGGGTACTATGGCTACACCTTC. Translation: CASSSQGYYGYTF.

The rearrangement links TRBV11-2 to TRBJ1-4; no clear D. Germline CDR1 reads SGHAT; CDR2 reads FQNNGV. CDR3 length: 12 amino acids. V lost 1 base and J lost 7, with 4 bases in between. CDR3 nucleotides: TGTGCCAGCAGCTTAGGGGGTGAAAAACTGTTTTTT. Protein: CASSLGGEKLFF.

The genes are TRBV6-5 and TRBJ1-2; a weak D match, TRBD1 (5 bases). The CDR3 sequence is 14 residues long. The ends were cut back, 6 bases at V and 5 bases at J, with 16 bases in the middle. Germline assignment: CDR1 MNHEY and CDR2 SVGAGI. This CDR3 is CASSDSTHRYGYTF. The DNA for the CDR3 is TGTGCCAGCAGCGACAGTACACACCGGTATGGCTACACCTTC.

The gene calls are TRBV6-5 and TRBJ1-1; D unclear. CDR1 is MNHEY, CDR2 SVGAGI, per germline. V lost 8 bases and J lost 1, with 8 bases in between. The CDR3 loop spans 12 amino acids. Here the CDR3 DNA reads TGTGCCAGCTGGGATGGGAACACTGAAGCTTTCTTT. This gives the protein CASWDGNTEAFF.

This chain links TRBV19 with TRBJ2-7, with 7 nucleotides matching TRBD2. The CDR3 length is 14 residues. V lost 7 bases to trimming and J lost 2 bases; unmatched junction nucleotides: 8. Germline lookup yields CDR1 LNHDA and CDR2 SQIVND (reference sequence). CDR3 sequence (DNA): TGTGCCAGTATGGGAGGGGCGCCTACCTACGAGCAGTACTTC. Residues: CASMGGAPTYEQYF. Using reference TRBV19 and TRBJ2-7 for the parts outside the CDR3, the full variable domain is DGGITQSPKYLFRKEGQNVTLSCEQNLNHDAMYWYRQDPGQGLRLIYYSQIVNDFQKGDIAEGYSVSREKKESFPLTVTSAQKNPTAFYLCASMGGAPTYEQYFGPGTRLTVT.

The chain carries TRBV5-1 and TRBJ2-1, with 14 bases aligning to TRBD2. The CDR3 sequence is 16 residues long. Germline lookup yields CDR1 SGHRS and CDR2 YFSETQ. V gave up 6 bases and J gave up 6 bases; unmatched junction bases: 8. In DNA form, the CDR3 reads TGCGCCAGCAAACCTGGGGGGACTAGCGGGAGCAATGAGCAGTTCTTC. Protein: CASKPGGTSGSNEQFF.

J is TRBJ1-3 and V is TRBV29-1; maybe TRBD1 (6 bases). The germline V gene encodes CDR1 SQVTM and CDR2 ANQGSEA. The CDR3 covers 14 residues. The V gene lost 2 bases and the J gene lost 4 bases, with 12 bases spanning the gap. The CDR3 sequence is CSVEWQGSGNTIYF. The CDR3 nucleotides read TGCAGCGTTGAATGGCAGGGGAGCGGAAACACCATATATTTT.

V and J are TRBV7-3 and TRBJ2-3; D remains ambiguous. V lost 5 bases, J lost 3 bases, and 9 bases lay in between. Germline V gene sequence: CDR1 SGHTA, CDR2 FQGTGA. The CDR3 consists of 13 residues. The CDR3 DNA reads as TGTGCCAGCAGCACGGCCCGTACAGATACGCAGTATTTT. This gives the protein CASSTARTDTQYF.

The sample holds one count of this clone. The chain combines TRBV2 with TRBJ2-5; 8 nucleotides match TRBD2. The trim removed 8 bases at V and 0 bases at J, leaving 8 bases unmatched. Germline V gives CDR1 SNHLY, CDR2 FYNNEI. The CDR3 has 15 residues. The CDR3 DNA is TGTGCCAGCCGGCCGCGGGGGGATTACCAAGAGACCCAGTACTTC. Its translation: CASRPRGDYQETQYF.

V and J are TRBV6-2 or TRBV6-3 and TRBJ1-5; D unclear. Germline CDR1 and CDR2: MNHEY and SVGEGT. V was clipped by 5 bases and J by 6 bases, with 8 bases between them. CDR3 length: 12 amino acids. The CDR3 nucleotides read TGTGCCAGCAGTGACCCCAGTCAGCCCCAGCATTTT. Its translation: CASSDPSQPQHF.

The chain is built from TRBV27 and TRBJ2-7, with TRBD1 identical over 9 bases. J gave up 7 bases and V 2 bases, and 6 bases lay outside the gene matches. CDR1 and CDR2 (germline): MNHEY, SMNVEV (reference sequence). The CDR3 is 14 residues long. The CDR3 region is CASSLKQGAREQYF. CDR3 in DNA: TGTGCCAGCAGTTTAAAACAGGGGGCGAGGGAGCAGTACTTC.

This chain joins TRBV6-5 and TRBJ1-1; no firm D call. With 2 bases removed from V and 4 bases from J, the gap between germline ends came to 14 bases. Germline V gene data show CDR1 as MNHEY and CDR2 as SVGAGI. The CDR3 covers 15 residues. The CDR3 coding sequence is TGTGCCAGCAGTTACATCGCGCCGCGGAGCACTGAAGCTTTCTTT. Translated, it gives CASSYIAPRSTEAFF.

The V call is TRBV18, the J call TRBJ1-2; tentative D call: TRBD1 (5 bases). Germline-derived CDR1 and CDR2 are KGHSH and LQKENI. V was trimmed by 6 bases and J by 2 bases, leaving 16 bases between them. This CDR3 comprises 15 residues. The CDR3 protein is CASSLQAQSNYGYTF. CDR3 bases: TGTGCCAGCTCGCTACAGGCCCAATCCAACTATGGCTACACCTTC.

The J gene is TRBJ1-2, the V gene TRBV11-2, with D possibly TRBD1 on 5 matching bases. V shed 4 bases and J shed 5 bases, with 17 bases lying between them. This CDR3 has 15 amino acids. The germline gives CDR1 SGHAT, CDR2 FQNNGV. The CDR3 region has the DNA TGTGCCAGCAGCTCGGTCGGCACAGGAGGTTATGGCTACACCTTC. Translation gives CASSSVGTGGYGYTF.

The chain combines TRBV6-5 with TRBJ2-1; D is unresolved. The CDR3 is 13 residues long. CDR1 and CDR2 from the germline V gene are MNHEY and SVGAGI. Trimming removed 4 bases from V and 8 bases from J, with 12 bases in between. DNA of the CDR3: TGTGCCAGCAGTTCCCTGAGATATGATGAGCAGTTCTTC. Amino acids: CASSSLRYDEQFF.

V is TRBV2 and J is TRBJ1-2; the D is unclear. The CDR3 has 14 residues. Germline V gives CDR1 SNHLY, CDR2 FYNNEI. V was shortened by 9 bases and J by 4 bases, with 18 bases between the two germline ends. For the CDR3, the DNA is TGTGCCAGTATAATGGACCGTGCTGGCTATGGCTACACCTTC. Translated: CASIMDRAGYGYTF.

V usage is TRBV7-3 and J usage is TRBJ2-7, with TRBD2 matching 7 bases. V lost 2 bases and J lost 6; bases outside the gene matches: 7. CDR3 length equals 14 residues. Germline-derived CDR1 and CDR2 are SGHTA and FQGTGA. DNA for the CDR3: TGTGCCAGCAGCTTAGCGGGGGAAGGTGGCGAGCAGTACTTC. This translates into CASSLAGEGGEQYF.